This T cell receptor beta chain derives from a study of T-cell memory formation after mild COVID-19. Study-level results: Mainly in CM and EM were contracting CD4+ clones; CD8+ were in EMRA. Prior to infection, memory already included some responding clones, suggesting cross-reactive memory joined. Clones contracting over day 15 to 85 were CD4/CD8 balanced, with later expanders leaning CD4+.

This clonotype was counted ten times or more. Its antigen is not known. After 5'RACE with constant-segment primers, TCR alpha and TCR beta cDNA libraries carrying sample barcodes and UMIs were obtained. TCRdb re-called the 5' RACE reads with MiXCR, one entry per CDR3 protein. Of 280,000 or so distinct CDR3 sequences detected, approximately 8% appear once; the ten largest clones hold roughly 22%. Between the trimmed V and J ends, which lost 0 bases and 2 bases, there was a span of 10 bases. CDR3 length equals 15 residues. CDR1 and CDR2 from the germline V gene are SGHRS and YFSETQ. The sequenced sample consisted of PBMCs or a T cell subset sorted from them (not recorded which). The rearrangement joins TRBV5-1 to TRBJ2-3; D call uncertain. The receptor was derived from a man aged 18 to 35 who had mild COVID-19 (a few samples of this study predate the infection). Cell type and time point are not known. CDR3 region: CASSLDGNPTDTQYF. The DNA of the CDR3 is TGCGCCAGCAGCTTGGACGGCAACCCCACAGATACGCAGTATTTT.